These 9 T cell receptor beta chains were all obtained from the same sample, sequenced in a study of regulatory T cells in long-lasting Graves disease. In building TCR beta libraries, iRepertoire HTBI primers were used together with Arm-PCR of CDR3 regions. Using its own MiXCR run on the multiplex PCR reads, TCRdb lists one record per CDR3 protein. The sample yields 350,000 to 450,000 distinct CDR3 sequences, approximately 16% seen once. As for time point: newly diagnosed GD, antithyroid drugs for less than 3 months. Construction of the TCR library relied on RNA isolated from PBMCs. The same data also contributed to another study, on T cells in Graves' hyperthyroidism and ophthalmopathy.

Sequences were derived from peripheral blood mononuclear cells (PBMCs), sampled at new diagnosis, from a patient treated with antithyroid drugs. The receptor set was obtained from a man in his forties with Graves disease.

This clonotype was found a few times. This may come from a read error, since a much larger clone is one base off. This chain connects TRBV2 to TRBJ2-7; 8 nucleotides agree with TRBD1. The CDR3 spans 13 residues. Trimming cost V 5 bases and J 7 bases; bases outside gene matches: 7. CDR1 is SNHLY, CDR2 FYNNEI, per germline. As DNA, the CDR3 is TGTGCCAGCAGTTGTCAGGGGGCAGGGGAGCAGTACTTC. This codes for CASSCQGAGEQYF.

The chain is built from TRBV28 and TRBJ2-6; D might be TRBD1 or TRBD2, each matching 5 bases. Per germline, CDR1 MDHEN and CDR2 SYDVKM. This CDR3 contains 20 residues. Trimming stripped 8 bases from V and 0 bases from J, with 26 bases between. The CDR3 DNA sequence: TGTGCCAGCGGATTTGGCAACCGCCGGGACGTTGGCTCTGGGGCCAACGTCCTGACTTTC. Its translation: CASGFGNRRDVGSGANVLTF. The entire variable domain, with the rest obtained from reference TRBV28 and TRBJ2-6, is as follows: DVKVTQSSRYLVKRTGEKVFLECVQDMDHENMFWYRQDPGLGLRLIYFSYDVKMKEKGDIPEGYSVSREKKERFSLILESASTNQTSMYLCASGFGNRRDVGSGANVLTFGAGSRLTVL.

The sample holds many counts of this clonotype. The CDR3: CASAGQGVNYGYTF. The CDR3 region has the DNA TGTGCCAGCGCGGGACAGGGAGTAAACTATGGCTACACCTTC. This rearrangement joins TRBV18 to TRBJ1-2; 9 bases match TRBD1. The V segment lost 8 bases and the J segment 2 bases; nucleotides outside the gene matches: 6. The CDR3 sequence is 14 residues long. Germline V gene sequence: CDR1 KGHSH, CDR2 LQKENI.

The gene calls are TRBV29-1 and TRBJ1-2; tentative D call: TRBD1 (5 bases). The CDR3 is 14 amino acids. Germline CDR1 and CDR2: SQVTM and ANQGSEA. Trimming cost V 1 base and J 5 bases, with 14 bases left between them. The CDR3 sequence: CSVEGMGEGYGYTF. CDR3 DNA: TGCAGCGTTGAAGGTATGGGGGAAGGTTATGGCTACACCTTC. The full variable domain, its missing parts supplied by reference TRBV29-1 and TRBJ1-2, is SAVISQKPSRDICQRGTSLTIQCQVDSQVTMMFWYRQQPGQSLTLIATANQGSEATYESGFVIDKFPISRPNLTFSTLTVSNMSPEDSSIYLCSVEGMGEGYGYTFGSGTRLTVV.

As to this clonotype: Just one base apart from a much larger clone, this may be a read error. In DNA form, the CDR3 reads TGTGCCACTAAGTATCAGCCCCAGCATTTT. This encodes CATKYQPQHF. The V call is TRBV15, the J call TRBJ1-5, with no clear D. The germline V and J ends were trimmed by 9 bases and 5 bases, with 5 bases remaining between them. CDR3 length: 10 residues. CDR1 LNHNV and CDR2 YYDKDF come from the germline V gene (reference sequence).

V gene TRBV20-1 combines with J gene TRBJ2-3; maybe TRBD2 (6 bases). This CDR3 comprises 15 residues. Trimming stripped 1 base from V and 1 base from J, with 12 bases between. Germline V CDR1 and CDR2: DFQATT, SNEGSKA (reference sequence). The CDR3 DNA reads as TGCAGTGCTAGAGTGGGGGGAACTGGCACAGATACGCAGTATTTT. Translation: CSARVGGTGTDTQYF.

This clonotype was seen many times. V is TRBV10-3 and J is TRBJ2-5; 9 positions match TRBD2. Per the germline V gene, CDR1 is ENHRY and CDR2 is SYGVKD. The trim removed 10 bases at V and 4 bases at J, leaving 4 bases unmatched. The CDR3 is made up of 12 amino acids. CDR3 residues: CATGTSPETQYF. In DNA form, the CDR3 reads TGTGCCACGGGGACTAGCCCAGAGACCCAGTACTTC.

The chain employs TRBV7-8 and TRBJ2-2, with TRBD1 as a possible D gene (6 bases). Germline V lookup: CDR1 SGHVS, CDR2 FQNEAQ. Trimming removed 5 bases from V and 3 bases from J, with 10 bases in between. The CDR3 extends over 14 amino acids. This CDR3 is CASSHREYTGELFF. The CDR3 DNA sequence: TGTGCCAGCAGCCACAGGGAGTACACCGGGGAGCTGTTTTTT.

The chain employs TRBV14 and TRBJ2-6; D uncertain. Germline values: CDR1 SGHDN, CDR2 FVKESK. V lost 5 bases, J lost 0 bases, and 8 bases lay in between. The CDR3 is 15 amino acids. The CDR3 sequence is CASSSIRSGANVLTF. CDR3 nucleotide sequence: TGTGCCAGCAGCTCCATTCGCTCTGGGGCCAACGTCCTGACTTTC.